This is a list of T cell receptor beta chains from one sample in a study of blood T cell repertoires in COVID-19. The protocol was immunoSEQ multiplex PCR, while the TCRdb copy is restricted to in-frame clones and leaves out a portion. The table records about 66,000 clones, approximately 86% of them present only once. The material sequenced was peripheral blood. These TCRs come from a man over 45 with active COVID-19. The CDR3 runs from the conserved cysteine through the conserved F or W. A D gene is named only where the DNA matches it firmly.

d_call: .; j_call: TRBJ2-3; v_call: TRBV10-3; cdr3_aa: CAIRGGQNTDTQYF
d_call: TRBD1; j_call: TRBJ1-2; v_call: TRBV5-6; cdr3_aa: CASSLGTGTIGGYTF
d_call: .; j_call: TRBJ1-5; v_call: TRBV6-5; cdr3_aa: CASTGLGQPQHF
d_call: .; j_call: TRBJ1-4; v_call: TRBV27; cdr3_aa: CASSLRGFRNEKLFF
d_call: .; j_call: TRBJ1-2; v_call: TRBV6-5; cdr3_aa: CASRRVGYTF
d_call: TRBD2; j_call: TRBJ2-3; v_call: TRBV3-1/TRBV3-2; cdr3_aa: CASSPGLGTDTQYF
d_call: TRBD1; j_call: TRBJ2-1; v_call: TRBV29-1; cdr3_aa: CSVSDRVRYEQFF
d_call: .; j_call: TRBJ1-4; v_call: TRBV19; cdr3_aa: CASSIGSEATNEKLFF
d_call: .; j_call: TRBJ1-1; v_call: TRBV6-6; cdr3_aa: CASSPTGGGNTEAFF
d_call: TRBD1; j_call: TRBJ1-6; v_call: TRBV5-1; cdr3_aa: CASSPGGTANSPLHF
d_call: TRBD1; j_call: TRBJ1-5; v_call: TRBV3-1/TRBV3-2; cdr3_aa: CASSQDPVAGGEPQHF
d_call: .; j_call: TRBJ2-1; v_call: TRBV20-1; cdr3_aa: CSARRGPWEFF
d_call: .; j_call: TRBJ1-4; v_call: TRBV30; cdr3_aa: CAWSPTNEKLFF
d_call: .; j_call: TRBJ2-5; v_call: TRBV15; cdr3_aa: CATRAGAYQETQYF
d_call: .; j_call: TRBJ1-1; v_call: TRBV7-9; cdr3_aa: CASSLGQATVLSRNTEAFF
d_call: TRBD1; j_call: TRBJ2-3; v_call: TRBV7-8; cdr3_aa: CASSSRDRGVDTQYF
d_call: .; j_call: TRBJ1-1; v_call: TRBV18; cdr3_aa: CASSPPGGSTEAFF
d_call: TRBD1; j_call: TRBJ2-1; v_call: TRBV3-1/TRBV3-2; cdr3_aa: CASSQDSPDRNYNEQFF
d_call: TRBD2; j_call: TRBJ2-3; v_call: TRBV4-1; cdr3_aa: CASSQFSGRPDTQYF
d_call: .; j_call: TRBJ1-4; v_call: TRBV7-9; cdr3_aa: CASSTSATNEKLFF
d_call: .; j_call: TRBJ1-4; v_call: TRBV5-6; cdr3_aa: CASSWDNLTSTNEKLFF
d_call: .; j_call: TRBJ2-1; v_call: TRBV2; cdr3_aa: CASSGVNEQFF
d_call: TRBD1; j_call: TRBJ1-2; v_call: TRBV6-5; cdr3_aa: CASRTGGSGYTF
d_call: TRBD1; j_call: TRBJ2-3; v_call: TRBV6-1; cdr3_aa: CASSEADRRVDTQYF
d_call: TRBD2; j_call: TRBJ2-1; v_call: TRBV5-1; cdr3_aa: CASSLAGAGGQNEQFF
d_call: .; j_call: TRBJ1-1; v_call: TRBV29-1; cdr3_aa: CSVAEAEAFF
d_call: TRBD2; j_call: TRBJ2-1; v_call: TRBV5-1; cdr3_aa: CASSLTSGLGEEQFF
d_call: TRBD2; j_call: TRBJ2-1; v_call: TRBV5-4; cdr3_aa: CASSLGDSSGGIYNEQFF
d_call: TRBD1; j_call: TRBJ1-1; v_call: TRBV6-6; cdr3_aa: CASSYSGQGNTEAFF
d_call: TRBD1; j_call: TRBJ1-5; v_call: TRBV2; cdr3_aa: CASSDRGVGQPQHF
d_call: .; j_call: TRBJ2-7; v_call: TRBV6-5; cdr3_aa: CASSSTGTYEQYF
d_call: TRBD2; j_call: TRBJ2-2; v_call: TRBV6-9; cdr3_aa: CASTSALNTGELFF
d_call: TRBD1; j_call: TRBJ1-2; v_call: TRBV2; cdr3_aa: CASSRQGSEGYTF
d_call: .; j_call: TRBJ2-5; v_call: TRBV2; cdr3_aa: CASRQRDTKGETQYF
d_call: .; j_call: TRBJ1-1; v_call: TRBV6-5; cdr3_aa: CASSYSSGQNTEAFF
d_call: .; j_call: TRBJ2-2; v_call: TRBV6-5; cdr3_aa: CAALSQNTGELFF
d_call: .; j_call: TRBJ1-1; v_call: TRBV6-5; cdr3_aa: CASIGQPDTEAFF
d_call: .; j_call: TRBJ2-5; v_call: TRBV5-1; cdr3_aa: CASSLYRQETQYF
d_call: .; j_call: TRBJ1-1; v_call: TRBV3-1/TRBV3-2; cdr3_aa: CASSQGVSAEAFF
d_call: .; j_call: TRBJ2-7; v_call: TRBV19; cdr3_aa: CASSHGQSFSYEQYF
d_call: TRBD1; j_call: TRBJ1-2; v_call: TRBV11-2; cdr3_aa: CASTEGQGFKGYTF
d_call: TRBD1; j_call: TRBJ2-2; v_call: TRBV5-4; cdr3_aa: CASSLGTGLTGELFF
d_call: .; j_call: TRBJ2-1; v_call: TRBV5-8; cdr3_aa: CASSPKDTLSYNEQFF
d_call: TRBD2; j_call: TRBJ2-5; v_call: TRBV5-5; cdr3_aa: CASSSRVGGSETQYF
d_call: TRBD1; j_call: TRBJ2-1; v_call: TRBV11-2; cdr3_aa: CASSSWTGGYNEQFF
d_call: TRBD1; j_call: TRBJ2-1; v_call: TRBV4-2; cdr3_aa: CASSPRTTGTGVNEQFF
d_call: .; j_call: TRBJ1-6; v_call: TRBV10-1; cdr3_aa: CASSDTGSSYNSPLHF
d_call: .; j_call: TRBJ1-1; v_call: TRBV19; cdr3_aa: CASSPGPLLKGTEAFF
d_call: .; j_call: TRBJ2-2; v_call: TRBV5-4; cdr3_aa: CASRIQGQGNGELFF
d_call: TRBD1; j_call: TRBJ2-1; v_call: TRBV29-1; cdr3_aa: CSGGTGDEQFF
d_call: .; j_call: TRBJ2-5; v_call: TRBV3-1/TRBV3-2; cdr3_aa: CASSPREGGFEGETQYF
d_call: TRBD1; j_call: TRBJ2-7; v_call: TRBV3-1/TRBV3-2; cdr3_aa: CASSQETGDHEQYF
d_call: .; j_call: TRBJ1-4; v_call: TRBV2; cdr3_aa: CASSTLRTATNEKLFF
d_call: .; j_call: TRBJ1-1; v_call: TRBV28; cdr3_aa: CASSPPGGAAEAFF